What follows is one T cell receptor (beta chain) and its context. Germline V CDR1 and CDR2: MDHEN, SYDVKM. The length of the CDR3 is 16 residues. V lost 6 bases to trimming and J lost 0 bases, with 15 bases between them. The data originate from a study of cytomegalovirus exposure and HLA in healthy donors. Study-level information: A later analysis reported the 120 or so validation repertoires used the same platform as the 666 first-cohort repertoires.

Only in-frame clones appear in the TCRdb table, and some are missing; sequencing was by immunoSEQ multiplex PCR. This table has around 300,000 clones, approximately 86% appearing once. V gene TRBV28 combines with J gene TRBJ1-3, with TRBD1 as a possible D gene (6 bases). This sequence was found in a man aged 25-40 years in good health and CMV-seronegative. Sequenced material: PBMCs. The CDR3 coding sequence is TGTGCCAGCAGCCAACCGGGACACCCCTCTGGAAACACCATATATTTT. Encoded protein: CASSQPGHPSGNTIYF. Variable domain in full (rest from reference TRBV28 and TRBJ1-3): DVKVTQSSRYLVKRTGEKVFLECVQDMDHENMFWYRQDPGLGLRLIYFSYDVKMKEKGDIPEGYSVSREKKERFSLILESASTNQTSMYLCASSQPGHPSGNTIYFGEGSWLTVV.